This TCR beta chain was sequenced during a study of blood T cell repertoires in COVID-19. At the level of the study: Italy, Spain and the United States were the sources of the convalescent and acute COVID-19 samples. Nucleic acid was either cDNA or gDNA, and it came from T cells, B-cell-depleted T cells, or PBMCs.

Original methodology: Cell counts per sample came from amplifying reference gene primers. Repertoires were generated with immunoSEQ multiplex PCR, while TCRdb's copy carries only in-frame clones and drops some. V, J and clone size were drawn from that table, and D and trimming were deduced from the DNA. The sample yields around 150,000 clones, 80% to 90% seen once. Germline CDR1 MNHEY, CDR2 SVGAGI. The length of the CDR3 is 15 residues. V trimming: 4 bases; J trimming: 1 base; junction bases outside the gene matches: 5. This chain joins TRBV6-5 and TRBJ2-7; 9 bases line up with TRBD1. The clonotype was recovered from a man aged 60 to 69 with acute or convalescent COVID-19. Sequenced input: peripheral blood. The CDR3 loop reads CASSSPTGGSYEQYF. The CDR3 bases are TGTGCCAGCAGTTCACCGACAGGGGGATCCTACGAGCAGTACTTC.